This T cell receptor beta chain was captured in a study of breast tumors, draining lymph nodes, adjacent tissues. MiXCR, run by TCRdb on the multiplex PCR reads, gives a single entry per CDR3 protein. Of 120,000 to 150,000 distinct CDR3 sequences in the sample, approximately 30% were seen once. Breast cancer patients provided tissue from their axillary draining lymph nodes. The germline V gene has CDR1 MNHEY and CDR2 SVGAGI. There are 12 residues in the CDR3. Of note for this clonotype: Its specificity is not known. Just one base apart from a much larger clone, this may be a read error.

Findings and limits, study-wide: Tumors had less TCR diversity than lymph nodes, more than nontumor tissue. Findings are consistent with lymph node origin and intratumoral expansion of most tumor T cells.

The rearrangement joins TRBV6-5 to TRBJ1-2; D is unclear. The sample was axillary lymph node tissue. This TCR was sampled from a female donor with breast cancer. Some clones in this sample may be carry-over from other donors' samples. The CDR3 DNA follows: TGTGTCAGCAGTTACAACAGCTATGGCTACACCTTC. Translated, it gives CVSSYNSYGYTF.